Below are 17 T cell receptor beta chains sequenced from a single sample in a study of cytomegalovirus exposure and HLA in healthy donors. The primer mix had 60 Vbeta and 13 Jbeta primers. The protocol was immunoSEQ multiplex PCR, while the TCRdb copy is restricted to in-frame clones and leaves out a portion. The table lists about 110,000 clones, approximately 80% of them singletons. Sequenced material: PBMCs. These receptors all stem from a female donor in good health and CMV-seropositive.

This clone was counted once. The chain joins TRBV2 to TRBJ2-1, with 9 bases lining up with TRBD2. The CDR3 is made up of 15 amino acids. The V gene's germline CDR1 is SNHLY and CDR2 FYNNEI. The V segment lost 6 bases and the J segment 7 bases; nucleotides outside the gene matches: 10. This CDR3 reads CASRRSSGSGNEQFF. CDR3 bases: TGTGCCAGCAGGAGGAGTAGCGGGAGTGGAAATGAGCAGTTCTTC.

The DNA of the CDR3 is TGTGCCTGGGGGACAGGGCCCTTGAACACTGAAGCTTTCTTT. It translates to CAWGTGPLNTEAFF. This chain links TRBV30 with TRBJ1-1; 9 bases map to TRBD1. This CDR3 contains 14 residues. V lost 5 bases and J lost 0; bases outside the gene matches: 4. CDR1 is GTSNPN, CDR2 SVGIG, per germline (reference sequence).

This rearrangement joins TRBV7-2 to TRBJ1-1; the D is unclear. Germline CDR1 SGHTA, CDR2 FQGNSA. V was shortened by 1 base and J by 1 base, with 10 bases between the two germline ends. The CDR3 has 15 amino acids. CDR3 bases: TGTGCCAGCAGCTTAGGTACGCAGGCGAACACTGAAGCTTTCTTT. Translation gives CASSLGTQANTEAFF.

The genes are TRBV6-1 and TRBJ1-2; 8 nucleotides agree with TRBD1. V lost 10 bases, J lost 7 bases, and 5 bases stayed unmatched. Looked up from germline, CDR1 is MNHNS and CDR2 is SASEGT. The CDR3 is 11 amino acids. The CDR3 DNA sequence: TGTGCCACCTCAGGGGGCGGTGGCTACACCTTC. Its protein product is CATSGGGGYTF.

This clone was counted only a few times. The genes are TRBV5-1 and TRBJ2-7; 11 bases fit TRBD2. This CDR3 region has 18 residues. Unmatched junction bases numbered 13, after V lost 4 bases and J lost 1 base. The germline V gene has CDR1 SGHRS and CDR2 YFSETQ. CDR3 region: CASSQPPSLAGGSYEQYF. The CDR3 DNA reads TGCGCCAGCAGCCAACCCCCAAGCCTAGCGGGAGGATCCTACGAGCAGTACTTC.

The genes are TRBV28 and TRBJ1-4; D is unclear. CDR1 is MDHEN, CDR2 SYDVKM, per germline. Trimming took off 7 bases at V and 0 bases at J, with 3 bases between the two ends. This CDR3 region has 12 residues. This chain's CDR3 is CASTTTNEKLFF. The CDR3 DNA sequence: TGTGCCAGCACTACAACTAATGAAAAACTGTTTTTT.

A note on this clone: A junction boundary mismatches the germline segment, possibly from a read error. J is TRBJ1-2 and V is TRBV15; possible D gene TRBD1, 5 bases. The CDR3 is 16 residues long. CDR1 LNHNV and CDR2 YYDKDF come from the germline V gene (reference sequence). CDR3 nucleotide sequence: TGTGCCACCGGCAGAGATCGGGGGGTTGTGGGCTATGGCTACACCTTC. Translation gives CATGRDRGVVGYGYTF.

This clone was counted between two and nine times. The chain is built from TRBV5-1 and TRBJ2-7, with 9 bases fitting TRBD1. The CDR3 is 16 residues long. Trimming took 4 bases from V and 7 from J; bases not matched to a gene: 15. Germline assignment: CDR1 SGHRS and CDR2 YFSETQ. DNA of the CDR3: TGCGCCAGCAGCGCCTATGGGGGACAGGGCAGTAAAGAGCAGTACTTC. It codes for CASSAYGGQGSKEQYF.

This clone was counted a few times. The V and J genes are TRBV6-5 and TRBJ2-7; D call uncertain. Trimming pared 5 bases from V and 7 bases from J, leaving 9 bases between. The CDR3 has 11 residues. Per the germline V gene, CDR1 is MNHEY and CDR2 is SVGAGI. As DNA, the CDR3 is TGTGCCAGCAGTAACCGACATGAGCAGTACTTC. Protein sequence: CASSNRHEQYF.

This chain connects TRBV30 to TRBJ1-2, with D perhaps TRBD1 (5 bases). Germline V CDR1 and CDR2: GTSNPN, SVGIG (reference sequence). The CDR3 is 13 residues long. Deletions cut 4 bases from V and 6 bases from J, with 15 bases between. CDR3 loop: CAWMGEVRNGYTF. CDR3 nucleotides: TGTGCCTGGATGGGGGAGGTGAGGAATGGCTACACCTTC.

The V call is TRBV6-5, the J call TRBJ1-2; D remains unclear. Germline assignment: CDR1 MNHEY and CDR2 SVGAGI. This CDR3 contains 13 residues. Trimming removed 6 bases at V and 5 bases at J, with 13 bases between. The CDR3: CASSLTLLYGYTF. CDR3 in DNA: TGTGCCAGCAGCCTAACCCTTCTTTATGGCTACACCTTC.

The J gene is TRBJ2-1, the V gene TRBV2; possibly TRBD2 for D (5 bases). Trimming removed 7 bases from V and 4 bases from J, with 14 bases in between. This CDR3 is 14 amino acids long. CDR1 is SNHLY and CDR2 is FYNNEI in the germline V gene. The CDR3 loop reads CASTQMGSYNEQFF. The CDR3 nucleotides read TGTGCCAGCACACAGATGGGGAGTTACAATGAGCAGTTCTTC.

The rearrangement uses TRBV7-2 and TRBJ1-2; D remains unclear. CDR1 SGHTA and CDR2 FQGNSA come from the germline V gene. The CDR3 extends over 14 amino acids. Trimming removed 1 base from V and 4 bases from J, with 10 bases in between. The CDR3 region is CASSLVEGPYGYTF. For the CDR3, the DNA is TGTGCCAGCAGCTTAGTAGAGGGCCCCTATGGCTACACCTTC.

This clone has more than one count but fewer than ten. The chain has TRBV5-4 and TRBJ2-3; 12 bases align to TRBD2. In germline, CDR1 is SGHNT, CDR2 YYREEE (reference sequence). V lost 4 bases and J lost 1; bases outside the gene matches: 7. The CDR3 covers 17 residues. CDR3 protein: CASSKLTSGGGTDTQYF. DNA of the CDR3: TGTGCCAGCAGCAAATTGACTAGCGGGGGTGGCACAGATACGCAGTATTTT.

This chain's CDR3 is CASSLQPGQQETQYF. For the CDR3, the DNA is TGCGCCAGCAGCTTACAACCGGGACAGCAAGAGACCCAGTACTTC. This chain links TRBV5-1 with TRBJ2-5, with 7 bases identical to TRBD1. Germline V CDR1 and CDR2: SGHRS, YFSETQ. V lost 2 bases, J lost 2 bases, and 6 bases stayed unmatched. The CDR3 sequence is 15 residues long.

V usage is TRBV6-6 and J usage is TRBJ2-1; TRBD2 matches 11 bases. V gave up 11 bases and J gave up 5 bases; unmatched junction bases: 11. The CDR3 has 15 amino acids. Germline V gene sequence: CDR1 MNHNY, CDR2 SVGAGI (reference sequence). CDR3 nucleotide sequence: TGTGCCTGCCGTCGTAGCGGGGGGGCCCACAATGAGCAGTTCTTC. It translates to CACRRSGGAHNEQFF.

The genes are TRBV5-4 and TRBJ2-5, with TRBD1 matching 7 bases. The J segment lost 5 bases and the V segment lost 0 bases, leaving 10 bases of the junction unmatched. CDR3 length: 16 amino acids. The germline V gene encodes CDR1 SGHNT and CDR2 YYREEE (reference sequence). DNA of the CDR3: TGTGCCAGCAGCTTGGTCGACAGGGTAGTTGGGGAGACCCAGTACTTC. It encodes CASSLVDRVVGETQYF. The full variable domain, with the rest looked up from reference TRBV5-4 and TRBJ2-5, is ETGVTQSPTHLIKTRGQQVTLRCSSQSGHNTVSWYQQALGQGPQFIFQYYREEENGRGNFPPRFSGLQFPNYSSELNVNALELDDSALYLCASSLVDRVVGETQYFGPGTRLLVL.